These T cell receptor beta chains were read from a single sample in a study of T-cell reconstitution after alpha-beta-depleted transplantation in children. In TCRdb, the PCR reads were re-called with MiXCR into one record per CDR3 protein. The sample shows 200,000 to 250,000 distinct CDR3 sequences, 9.7% of them seen only once. Here the sequenced sample was PBMCs from the stem cell graft donor, taken from the stem cell graft. The origin of the receptors is a human donor who donated a stem cell graft to a child with SCID. CDR3s include the opening cysteine and the closing phenylalanine or tryptophan. A D gene is named only where the DNA matches it firmly. Only part of the rows carry a size: once, few, many, or a class if the clone is expanded.

abundance	d_gene	v_gene	j_gene	CDR3nt	CDR3aa
many	TRBD1	TRBV18	TRBJ2-3	TGTGCCAGCTCAATGGGACAGGCAGATACGCAGTATTTT	CASSMGQADTQYF
few	NA	TRBV5-1	TRBJ1-6	TGCGCCAGCAGCCCAGGATCTCCCCAGCTACCCCTCCACTTT	CASSPGSPQLPLHF
many	NA	TRBV15	TRBJ2-3	TGTGCCACCAGCCAAGACGGTTACACAGATACGCAGTATTTT	CATSQDGYTDTQYF
many	TRBD2	TRBV20-1	TRBJ2-5	TGCAGTGCTAGAGGGTCTAGCGGGTACCAAGAGACCCAGTACTTC	CSARGSSGYQETQYF
many	TRBD1	TRBV20-1	TRBJ2-3	TGCAGTGCTAAAAACCCGGGACAGGGGGCGACAGATACGCAGTATTTT	CSAKNPGQGATDTQYF
NA	TRBD2	TRBV20-1	TRBJ2-3	TGCAGTGCTAGAGATCTAAAGATGGCGGGGGGGCGTACAGATACGCAGTATTTT	CSARDLKMAGGRTDTQYF
many	NA	TRBV20-1	TRBJ2-7	TGCAGTGCTAGTTTTGGCAATCAAGATTCCTACGAGCAGTACTTC	CSASFGNQDSYEQYF
many	TRBD1	TRBV3-1	TRBJ1-4	TGTGCCAGCAGCCGACTTAGGACAGGGGGCGGTGAAAAACTGTTTTTT	CASSRLRTGGGEKLFF
NA	NA	TRBV6-1	TRBJ2-2	TGTGCCAGCAGTGAAGCGACGGGGCTCACCGGGGAGCTGTTTTTT	CASSEATGLTGELFF
many	NA	TRBV5-1	TRBJ2-5	TGCGCCAGCAGCTTGGGTACATATGAGACCCAGTACTTC	CASSLGTYETQYF
many	TRBD1	TRBV15	TRBJ1-5	TGTGCCACCAGCTCCGGGGAGGGGGCTTTCAATCAGCCCCAGCATTTT	CATSSGEGAFNQPQHF
many	NA	TRBV6-1	TRBJ1-1	TGTGCCAGCAGCAGGAACTTACAGGGTCTGAACACTGAAGCTTTCTTT	CASSRNLQGLNTEAFF
NA	TRBD1	TRBV27	TRBJ2-3	TGTGCCATCTGTTTATATCGATCCGGGACAGGGAAGGCGACAGATACGCAGTATTTT	CAICLYRSGTGKATDTQYF
many	NA	TRBV7-2	TRBJ2-7	TGTGCCAGCAGCTTACCGAACTACGAGCAGTACTTC	CASSLPNYEQYF
NA	NA	TRBV5-4	TRBJ2-7	TGTGCCAGCAGCTTGGGGGGAGGAGACTACGAGCAGTACTTC	CASSLGGGDYEQYF
many	TRBD1	TRBV4-1	TRBJ1-2	TGCGCCAGCAGCCCTGGACAGGGGGTAGTTGGCTACACCTTC	CASSPGQGVVGYTF
many	NA	TRBV12-3/TRBV12-4	TRBJ1-1	TGTGCCAGCAGTCTCCGTGCTCTGAACACTGAAGCTTTCTTT	CASSLRALNTEAFF
many	NA	TRBV30	TRBJ1-2	TGTGCCTGGAGAGCCACAGAGGGCTATGGCTACACCTTC	CAWRATEGYGYTF
many	NA	TRBV14	TRBJ2-3	TGTGCCAGCAGCCAACAAGCTACGCAGTATTTT	CASSQQATQYF
many	NA	TRBV4-3	TRBJ1-1	TGCGCCAGCACCCAATATGCCTCCTGGTTAGGCACTGAAGCTTTCTTT	CASTQYASWLGTEAFF
many	TRBD1	TRBV20-1	TRBJ1-2	TGCAGTGCTAGAGATGGGGGACAGGTCTATGGCTACACCTTC	CSARDGGQVYGYTF
many	NA	TRBV5-1	TRBJ2-3	TGCGCCAGCAGGCCTGGGAGGTCCCAAGATACGCAGTATTTT	CASRPGRSQDTQYF
NA	TRBD1	TRBV6-4	TRBJ1-5	TGTGCCAGCAACGGACAGGGGTATCAGCCCCAGCATTTT	CASNGQGYQPQHF
many	TRBD1	TRBV20-1	TRBJ2-3	TGCAGTGTTAGAGGGACAGGAACAGATACGCAGTATTTT	CSVRGTGTDTQYF
many	TRBD1	TRBV5-1	TRBJ1-1	TGCGCCAGCAGCAGACGGACAGGGCCGAACACTGAAGCTTTCTTT	CASSRRTGPNTEAFF
many	NA	TRBV9	TRBJ2-1	TGTGCCAGCAGCGCCACCGGGACGTGGAAGTACAATGAGCAGTTCTTC	CASSATGTWKYNEQFF